This T cell receptor (beta chain) was identified in a study of OX40 agonist ivuxolimab in advanced cancers. The junction had 4 bases not matched to a gene; V was cut back by 0 bases and J by 7 bases. CDR1 and CDR2 (germline): SGHNT, YYREEE (reference sequence). The CDR3 is 13 amino acids. The protocol was immunoSEQ multiplex PCR, while the TCRdb copy is restricted to in-frame clones and leaves out a portion. The sample has about 54,000 clones; 70% to 90% are singletons. Points from the study as a whole: Antigen specificity was not determined for the expanded peripheral T cells.

On this clone itself: Its target is not known.

This TCR was sampled from an adult with an advanced solid tumor such as melanoma, head and neck, liver or kidney cancer. The sequencing here drew on CD4+ or CD8+ T cells sorted from blood, taken in a trial of the OX40 agonist ivuxolimab. The genes are TRBV5-4 and TRBJ2-7, with 7 bases identical to TRBD1. The CDR3 DNA is TGTGCCAGCAGCTTGGAGGGGGCAAGAGAGCAGTACTTC. Translating it yields CASSLEGAREQYF.